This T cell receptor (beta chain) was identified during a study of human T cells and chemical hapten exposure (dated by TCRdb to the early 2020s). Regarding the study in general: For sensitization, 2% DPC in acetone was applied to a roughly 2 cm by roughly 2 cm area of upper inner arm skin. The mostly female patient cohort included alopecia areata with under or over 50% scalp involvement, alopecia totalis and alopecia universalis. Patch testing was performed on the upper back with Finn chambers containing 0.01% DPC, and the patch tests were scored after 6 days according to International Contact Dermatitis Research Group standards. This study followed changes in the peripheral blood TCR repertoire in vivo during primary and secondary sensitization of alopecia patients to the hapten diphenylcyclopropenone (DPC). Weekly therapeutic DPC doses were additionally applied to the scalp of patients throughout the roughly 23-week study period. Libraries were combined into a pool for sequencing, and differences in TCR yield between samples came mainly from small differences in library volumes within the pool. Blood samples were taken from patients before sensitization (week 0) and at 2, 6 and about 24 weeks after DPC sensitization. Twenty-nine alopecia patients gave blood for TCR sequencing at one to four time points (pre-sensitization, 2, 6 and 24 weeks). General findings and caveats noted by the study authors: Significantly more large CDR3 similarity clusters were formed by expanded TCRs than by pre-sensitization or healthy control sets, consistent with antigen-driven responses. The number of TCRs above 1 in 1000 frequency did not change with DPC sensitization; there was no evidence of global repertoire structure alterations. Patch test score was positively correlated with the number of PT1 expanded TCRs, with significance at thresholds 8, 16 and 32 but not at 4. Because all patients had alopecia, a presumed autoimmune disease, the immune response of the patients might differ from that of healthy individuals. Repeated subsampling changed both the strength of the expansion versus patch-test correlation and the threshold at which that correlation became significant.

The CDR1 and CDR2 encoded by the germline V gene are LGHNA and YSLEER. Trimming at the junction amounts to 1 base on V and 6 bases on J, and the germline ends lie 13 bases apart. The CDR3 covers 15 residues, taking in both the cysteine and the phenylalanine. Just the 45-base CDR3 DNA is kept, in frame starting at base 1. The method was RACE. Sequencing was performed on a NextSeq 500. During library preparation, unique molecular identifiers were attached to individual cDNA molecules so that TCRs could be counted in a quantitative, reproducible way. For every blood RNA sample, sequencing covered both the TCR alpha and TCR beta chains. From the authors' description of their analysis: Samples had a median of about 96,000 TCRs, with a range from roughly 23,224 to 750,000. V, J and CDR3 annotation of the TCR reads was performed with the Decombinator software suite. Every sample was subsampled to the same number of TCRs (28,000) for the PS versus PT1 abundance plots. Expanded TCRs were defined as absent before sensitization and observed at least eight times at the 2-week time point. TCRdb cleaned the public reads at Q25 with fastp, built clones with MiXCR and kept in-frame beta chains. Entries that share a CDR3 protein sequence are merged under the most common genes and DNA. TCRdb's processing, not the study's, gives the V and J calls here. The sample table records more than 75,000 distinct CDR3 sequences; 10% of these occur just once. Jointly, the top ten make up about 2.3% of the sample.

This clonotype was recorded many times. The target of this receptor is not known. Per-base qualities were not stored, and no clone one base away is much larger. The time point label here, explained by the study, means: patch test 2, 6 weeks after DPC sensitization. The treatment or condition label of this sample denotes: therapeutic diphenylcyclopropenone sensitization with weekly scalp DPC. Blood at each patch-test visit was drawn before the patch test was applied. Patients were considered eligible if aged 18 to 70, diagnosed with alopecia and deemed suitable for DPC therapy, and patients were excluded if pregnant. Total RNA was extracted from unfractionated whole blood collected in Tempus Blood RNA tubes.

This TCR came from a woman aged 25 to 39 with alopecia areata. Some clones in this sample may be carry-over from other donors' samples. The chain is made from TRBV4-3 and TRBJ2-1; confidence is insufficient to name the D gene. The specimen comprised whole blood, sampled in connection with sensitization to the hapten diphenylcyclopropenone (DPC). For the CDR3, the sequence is CASSQGTVIGNEQFF. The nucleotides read TGCGCCAGCAGCCAAGGGACCGTGATAGGCAATGAGCAGTTCTTC.